One T cell receptor beta chain is described in this entry. Its antigen remains unknown. The CDR3 is made up of 15 amino acids. The V gene's germline CDR1 is SNHLY and CDR2 FYNNEI. Trimming removed 3 bases from V and 0 bases from J, with 9 bases in between. Primers included in the PCR were 60 Vbeta and 13 Jbeta primers. TCRdb keeps only in-frame clones here, not all; method: immunoSEQ multiplex PCR. The sample lists more than 100,000 clones; roughly 70% were seen once. This sample stems from a study of cytomegalovirus exposure and HLA in healthy donors. Findings of the study overall: By HLA locus, TCR association rates varied in a later analysis, with DRB1 showing the most and HLA-C the fewest. A missense variant in DCLRE1C was later tied to TCR beta V- and J-gene trimming.

Material for sequencing was PBMCs. The receptor's source is a woman aged 45 to 65 in good health and CMV-seronegative. This sequence joins TRBV2 and TRBJ1-5; the D is unclear. In nucleotides, the CDR3 is TGTGCCAGCAGTGACCAGGCGACTAGCAATCAGCCCCAGCATTTT. Translation: CASSDQATSNQPQHF. The full variable domain, completed using reference TRBV2 and TRBJ1-5, is EPEVTQTPSHQVTQMGQEVILRCVPISNHLYFYWYRQILGQKVEFLVSFYNNEISEKSEIFDDQFSVERPDGSNFTLKIRSTKLEDSAMYFCASSDQATSNQPQHFGDGTRLSIL.